The 8 T cell receptor beta chains below were found in one sample sequenced in a study of T cells in Graves' hyperthyroidism and ophthalmopathy. Regions amplified from RNA transcripts were the TCR beta CDR3 regions. Carried out on the TCR CDR3, a first-round RT-PCR used the HTBI primer set. TCRdb fed the multiplex PCR reads into MiXCR, producing one record per CDR3 protein. This repertoire shows some 300,000 distinct CDR3 sequences, about 19% found once; its top ten account for 39%. Sequences were obtained from blood. The source of these receptors is a man in his forties or fifties with Graves' ophthalmopathy.

V and J are TRBV13 and TRBJ2-1, with 8 nucleotides matching TRBD2. The CDR3 totals 19 residues. Trimming cost V 3 bases and J 4 bases; bases outside gene matches: 17. CDR1 is PRHDT and CDR2 is FYEKMQ in the germline V gene (reference sequence). The CDR3 sequence is CASSLAGQGLAGSYNEQFF. DNA of the CDR3: TGTGCCAGCAGCTTGGCGGGTCAGGGGCTAGCGGGTTCTTACAATGAGCAGTTCTTC.

This clonotype occurred many times. The chain has TRBV20-1 and TRBJ2-5; 8 bases align to TRBD1. The germline V gene has CDR1 DFQATT and CDR2 SNEGSKA (reference sequence). This CDR3 comprises 13 residues. V trimming: 4 bases; J trimming: 2 bases; junction bases outside the gene matches: 3. The CDR3 here is CSATYRGQETQYF. The CDR3 DNA sequence: TGCAGTGCTACTTACAGGGGGCAAGAGACCCAGTACTTC.

The count of this clonotype is one. The V and J genes are TRBV7-9 and TRBJ2-7; a possible D gene is TRBD1 (5 bases). Trimming removed 3 bases from V and 3 bases from J, with 12 bases in between. The CDR3 is 14 residues long. CDR1 SEHNR and CDR2 FQNEAQ come from the germline V gene (reference sequence). CDR3 protein: CASSFSDKGYEQYF. In nucleotides, the CDR3 is TGTGCCAGCAGCTTTTCGGACAAGGGCTACGAGCAGTACTTC. Full variable domain (remainder filled in from reference TRBV7-9 and TRBJ2-7): DTGVSQNPRHKITKRGQNVTFRCDPISEHNRLYWYRQTLGQGPEFLTYFQNEAQLEKSRLLSDRFSAERPKGSFSTLEIQRTEQGDSAMYLCASSFSDKGYEQYFGPGTRLTVT.

The chain couples TRBV2 to TRBJ2-7; maybe TRBD2 (6 bases). V lost 4 bases and J 1 base, leaving 14 bases between the germline ends. The CDR3 has 15 residues. Per the germline V gene, CDR1 is SNHLY and CDR2 is FYNNEI. Here the CDR3 reads CASSVEGRLSYEQYF. The CDR3 DNA follows: TGTGCCAGCAGTGTGGAGGGGCGCTTATCCTACGAGCAGTACTTC. The entire variable domain, with the rest obtained from reference TRBV2 and TRBJ2-7, is as follows: EPEVTQTPSHQVTQMGQEVILRCVPISNHLYFYWYRQILGQKVEFLVSFYNNEISEKSEIFDDQFSVERPDGSNFTLKIRSTKLEDSAMYFCASSVEGRLSYEQYFGPGTRLTVT.

There are a few counts of this clonotype. V and J are TRBV3-1 and TRBJ1-2; D is possibly TRBD1 (6 bases). Germline V gene data show CDR1 as LGHDT and CDR2 as YNNKEL (reference sequence). V was pared by 3 bases and J by 4 bases, with 15 bases between. CDR3 size: 15 residues. The CDR3 loop reads CASSHTDRRSYGYTF. The CDR3 coding sequence is TGTGCCAGCAGCCACACCGACAGGCGAAGCTATGGCTACACCTTC.

In its sample, this clonotype was seen a few times. The chain uses TRBV11-2 and TRBJ2-1, with D perhaps matching TRBD1 or TRBD2 (5 bases each). Deletions cut 2 bases from V and 7 bases from J, with 15 bases between. The CDR3 runs 15 residues. CDR1 and CDR2 (germline): SGHAT, FQNNGV. The CDR3 DNA is TGTGCCAGCAGCTTATTTGGGGGAGACGGGAATGAGCAGTTCTTC. It encodes CASSLFGGDGNEQFF.

This clonotype showed up just a few times. The chain is built from TRBV29-1 and TRBJ2-7; 7 bases agree with TRBD1. The CDR3 loop spans 13 amino acids. V shed 4 bases, J shed 3 bases, and the junction held 6 bases outside the gene matches. The germline gives CDR1 SQVTM, CDR2 ANQGSEA. CDR3: CSVGETGNYEQYF. In DNA form, the CDR3 reads TGCAGCGTTGGAGAGACAGGGAACTACGAGCAGTACTTC.

The table lists this clonotype with a few counts. The rearrangement links TRBV20-1 to TRBJ2-7, with D possibly matching TRBD2 (6 bases). V was cut by 6 bases and J by 3 bases, with 18 bases left in between. There are 14 residues in the CDR3. Germline loops: CDR1 DFQATT, CDR2 SNEGSKA (reference sequence). The CDR3 region has the DNA TGCAGTGCGGATGGGCCGGGACTGCTCTACGAGCAGTACTTC. Amino acid sequence: CSADGPGLLYEQYF.